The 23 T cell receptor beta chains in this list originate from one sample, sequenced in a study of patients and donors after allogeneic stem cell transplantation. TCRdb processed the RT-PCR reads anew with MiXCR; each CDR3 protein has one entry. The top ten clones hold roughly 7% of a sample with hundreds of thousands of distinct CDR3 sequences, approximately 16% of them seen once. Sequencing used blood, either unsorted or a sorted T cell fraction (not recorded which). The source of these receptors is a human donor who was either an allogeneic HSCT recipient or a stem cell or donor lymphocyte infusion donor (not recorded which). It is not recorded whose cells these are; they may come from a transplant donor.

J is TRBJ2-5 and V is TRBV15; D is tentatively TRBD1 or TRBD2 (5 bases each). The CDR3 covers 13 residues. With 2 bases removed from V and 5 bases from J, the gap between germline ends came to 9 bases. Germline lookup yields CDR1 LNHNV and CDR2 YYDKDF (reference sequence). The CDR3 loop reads CATSRPEGETQYF. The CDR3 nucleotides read TGTGCCACCAGCAGACCCGAGGGGGAGACCCAGTACTTC.

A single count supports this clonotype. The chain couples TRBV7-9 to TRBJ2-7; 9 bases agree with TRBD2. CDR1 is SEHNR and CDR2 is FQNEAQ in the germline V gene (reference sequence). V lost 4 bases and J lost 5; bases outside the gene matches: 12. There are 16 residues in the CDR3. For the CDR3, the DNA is TGTGCCAGCAGCTCCCCGGGACTAGCTTCGAGGCACGAGCAGTACTTC. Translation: CASSSPGLASRHEQYF.

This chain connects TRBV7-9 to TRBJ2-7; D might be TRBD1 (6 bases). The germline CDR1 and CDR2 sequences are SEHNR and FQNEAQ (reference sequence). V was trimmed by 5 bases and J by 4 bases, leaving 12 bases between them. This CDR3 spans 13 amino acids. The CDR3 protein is CASSRTAGYEQYF. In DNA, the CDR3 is TGTGCCAGCAGCCGGACAGCCGGGTACGAGCAGTACTTC.

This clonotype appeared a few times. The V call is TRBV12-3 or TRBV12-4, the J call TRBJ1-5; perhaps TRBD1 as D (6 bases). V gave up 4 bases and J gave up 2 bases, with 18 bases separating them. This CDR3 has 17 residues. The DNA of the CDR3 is TGTGCCAGCAGTTCCGAACTAGGTAACAGGGGCAATCAGCCCCAGCATTTT. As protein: CASSSELGNRGNQPQHF.

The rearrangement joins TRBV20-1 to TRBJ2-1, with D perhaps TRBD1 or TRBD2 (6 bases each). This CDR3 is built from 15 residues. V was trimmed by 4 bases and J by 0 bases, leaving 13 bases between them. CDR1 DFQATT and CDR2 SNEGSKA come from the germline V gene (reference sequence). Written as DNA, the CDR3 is TGCAGTGCTACCCGGGGGCCGAGCTCCTACAATGAGCAGTTCTTC. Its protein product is CSATRGPSSYNEQFF.

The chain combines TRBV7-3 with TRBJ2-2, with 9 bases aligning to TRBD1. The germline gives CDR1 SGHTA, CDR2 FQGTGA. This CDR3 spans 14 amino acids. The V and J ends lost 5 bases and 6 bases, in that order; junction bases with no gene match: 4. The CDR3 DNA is TGTGCCAGCAGCCGGGACAGGGCGGCCGGGGAGCTGTTTTTT. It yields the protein CASSRDRAAGELFF. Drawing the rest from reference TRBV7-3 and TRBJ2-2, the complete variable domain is GAGVSQTPSNKVTEKGKYVELRCDPISGHTALYWYRQSLGQGPEFLIYFQGTGAADDSGLPNDRFFAVRPEGSVSTLKIQRTERGDSAVYLCASSRDRAAGELFFGEGSRLTVL.

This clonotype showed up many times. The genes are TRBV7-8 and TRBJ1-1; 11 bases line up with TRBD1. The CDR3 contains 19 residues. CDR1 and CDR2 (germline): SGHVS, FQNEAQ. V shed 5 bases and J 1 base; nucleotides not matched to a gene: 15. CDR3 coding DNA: TGTGCCAGCAGCCCAATAAGGGGTGGACAGGGGGCGAAGAACACTGAAGCTTTCTTT. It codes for CASSPIRGGQGAKNTEAFF.

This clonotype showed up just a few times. The CDR3 is CASSYTARLAGGPGVGELFF. Here the CDR3 DNA reads TGTGCCAGCAGTTACACGGCGAGACTAGCGGGAGGGCCAGGAGTCGGGGAGCTGTTTTTT. V and J are TRBV6-2 or TRBV6-3 and TRBJ2-2; 14 nucleotides align to TRBD2. Germline assignment: CDR1 MNHEY and CDR2 SVGEGT. Unmatched junction bases numbered 15, after V lost 2 bases and J lost 7 bases. The CDR3 sequence is 20 residues long.

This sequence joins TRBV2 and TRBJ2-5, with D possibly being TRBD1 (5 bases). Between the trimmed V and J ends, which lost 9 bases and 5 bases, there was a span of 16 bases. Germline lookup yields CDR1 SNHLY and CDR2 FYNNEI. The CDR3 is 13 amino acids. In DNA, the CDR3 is TGTGCCAGTTACGCCTTCAAGGGGGAGACCCAGTACTTC. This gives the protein CASYAFKGETQYF.

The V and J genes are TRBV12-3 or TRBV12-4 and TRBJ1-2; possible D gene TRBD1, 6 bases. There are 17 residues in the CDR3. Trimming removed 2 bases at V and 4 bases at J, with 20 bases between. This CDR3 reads CASSLSGQTKKRYGYTF. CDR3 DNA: TGTGCCAGCAGTTTATCAGGACAGACAAAAAAGCGCTATGGCTACACCTTC.

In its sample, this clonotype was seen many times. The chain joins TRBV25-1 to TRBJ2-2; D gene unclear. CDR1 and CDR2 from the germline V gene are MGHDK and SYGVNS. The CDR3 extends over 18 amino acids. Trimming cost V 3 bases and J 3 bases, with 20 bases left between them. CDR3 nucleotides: TGTGCCAGCAGTGATCCACGGTGGGGTAGGACGGACACCGGGGAGCTGTTTTTT. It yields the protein CASSDPRWGRTDTGELFF.

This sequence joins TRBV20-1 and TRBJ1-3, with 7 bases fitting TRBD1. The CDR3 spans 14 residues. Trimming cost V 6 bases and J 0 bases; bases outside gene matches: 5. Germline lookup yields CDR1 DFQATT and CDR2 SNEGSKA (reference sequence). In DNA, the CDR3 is TGCAGTGCGGGGGACAGAAACTCTGGAAACACCATATATTTT. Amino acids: CSAGDRNSGNTIYF.

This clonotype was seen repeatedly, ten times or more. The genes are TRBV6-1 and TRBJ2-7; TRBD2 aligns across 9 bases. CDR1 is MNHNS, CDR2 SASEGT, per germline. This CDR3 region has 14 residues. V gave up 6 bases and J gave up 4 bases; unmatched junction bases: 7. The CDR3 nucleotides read TGTGCCAGCAGGCGACTAGCGGAAAAATACGAGCAGTACTTC. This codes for CASRRLAEKYEQYF.

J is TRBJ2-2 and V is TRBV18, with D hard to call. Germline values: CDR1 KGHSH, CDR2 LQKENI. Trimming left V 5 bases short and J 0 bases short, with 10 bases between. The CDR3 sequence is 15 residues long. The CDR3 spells CASSVKNSNTGELFF. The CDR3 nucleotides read TGTGCCAGCTCAGTTAAGAATTCGAACACCGGGGAGCTGTTTTTT.

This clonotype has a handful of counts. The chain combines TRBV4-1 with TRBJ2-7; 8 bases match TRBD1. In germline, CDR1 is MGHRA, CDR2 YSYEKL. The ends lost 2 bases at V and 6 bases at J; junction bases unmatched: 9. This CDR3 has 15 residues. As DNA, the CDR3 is TGCGCCAGCAGCCAACCGACAGGGGCCTACTTCGAGCAGTACTTC. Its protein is CASSQPTGAYFEQYF.

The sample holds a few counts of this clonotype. The CDR3 region has the DNA TGTGCCAGCAGCCAAATCCGGGGGGACACTGAAGCTTTCTTT. Translating gives CASSQIRGDTEAFF. The chain has TRBV4-2 and TRBJ1-1; D possibly corresponds to TRBD1 (5 bases). This CDR3 comprises 14 residues. The germline V and J ends were trimmed by 2 bases and 3 bases, with 10 bases remaining between them. Germline assignment: CDR1 LGHNA and CDR2 YNFKEQ.

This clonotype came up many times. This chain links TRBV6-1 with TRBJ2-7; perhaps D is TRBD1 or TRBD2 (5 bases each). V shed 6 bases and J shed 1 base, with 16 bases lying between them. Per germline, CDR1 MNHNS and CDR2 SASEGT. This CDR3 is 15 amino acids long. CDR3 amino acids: CASRESPGPSYEQYF. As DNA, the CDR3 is TGTGCCAGCAGAGAATCCCCGGGACCATCCTACGAGCAGTACTTC.

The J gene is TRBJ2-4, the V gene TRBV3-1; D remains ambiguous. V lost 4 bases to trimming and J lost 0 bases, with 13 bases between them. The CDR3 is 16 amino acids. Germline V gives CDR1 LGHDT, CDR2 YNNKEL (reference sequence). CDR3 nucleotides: TGTGCCAGCAGCCGATATCCCGGCGAAGCCAAAAACATTCAGTACTTC. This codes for CASSRYPGEAKNIQYF.

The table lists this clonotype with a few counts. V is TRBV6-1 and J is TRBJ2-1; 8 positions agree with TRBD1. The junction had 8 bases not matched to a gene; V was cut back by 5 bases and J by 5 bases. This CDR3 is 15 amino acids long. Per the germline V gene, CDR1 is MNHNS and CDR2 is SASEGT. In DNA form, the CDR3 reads TGTGCCAGCAGTACCCGGACAGGGAGGCACAATGAGCAGTTCTTC. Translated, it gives CASSTRTGRHNEQFF.

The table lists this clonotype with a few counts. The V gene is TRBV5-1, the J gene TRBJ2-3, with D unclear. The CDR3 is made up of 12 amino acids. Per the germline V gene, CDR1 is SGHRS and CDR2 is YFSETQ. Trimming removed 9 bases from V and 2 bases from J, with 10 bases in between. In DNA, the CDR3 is TGCGCCACCAGACGTGACACAGATACGCAGTATTTT. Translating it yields CATRRDTDTQYF.

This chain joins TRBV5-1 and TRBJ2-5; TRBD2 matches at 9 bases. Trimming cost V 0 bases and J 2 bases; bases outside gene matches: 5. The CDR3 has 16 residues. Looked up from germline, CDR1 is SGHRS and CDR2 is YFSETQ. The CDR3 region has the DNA TGCGCCAGCAGCTTGGAAGGGAGCGGGGGGCAAGAGACCCAGTACTTC. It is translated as CASSLEGSGGQETQYF. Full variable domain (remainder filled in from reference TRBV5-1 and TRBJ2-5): KAGVTQTPRYLIKTRGQQVTLSCSPISGHRSVSWYQQTPGQGLQFLFEYFSETQRNKGNFPGRFSGRQFSNSRSEMNVSTLELGDSALYLCASSLEGSGGQETQYFGPGTRLLVL.

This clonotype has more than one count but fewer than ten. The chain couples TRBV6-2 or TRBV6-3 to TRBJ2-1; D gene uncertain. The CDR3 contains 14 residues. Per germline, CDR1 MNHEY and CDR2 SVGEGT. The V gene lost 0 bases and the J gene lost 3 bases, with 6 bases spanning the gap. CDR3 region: CASSYSWVYNEQFF. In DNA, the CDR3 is TGTGCCAGCAGTTACTCGTGGGTCTACAATGAGCAGTTCTTC.

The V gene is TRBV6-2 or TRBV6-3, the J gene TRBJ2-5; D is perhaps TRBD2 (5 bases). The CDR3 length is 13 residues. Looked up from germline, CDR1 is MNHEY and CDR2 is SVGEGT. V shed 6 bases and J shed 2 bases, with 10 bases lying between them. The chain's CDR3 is CASRVDSQETQYF. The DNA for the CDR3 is TGTGCCAGCAGAGTGGACTCACAAGAGACCCAGTACTTC.